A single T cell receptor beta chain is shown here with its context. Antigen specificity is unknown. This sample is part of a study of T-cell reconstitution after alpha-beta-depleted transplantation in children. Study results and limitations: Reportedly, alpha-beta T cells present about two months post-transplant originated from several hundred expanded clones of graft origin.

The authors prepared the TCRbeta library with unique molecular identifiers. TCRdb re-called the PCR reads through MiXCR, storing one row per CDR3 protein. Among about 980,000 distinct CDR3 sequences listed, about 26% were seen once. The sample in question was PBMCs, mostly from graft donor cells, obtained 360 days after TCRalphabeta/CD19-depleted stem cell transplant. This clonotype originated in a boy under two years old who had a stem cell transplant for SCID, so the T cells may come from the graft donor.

CDR3 in amino acids: CASSPEADTYNEQFF. The CDR3 coding sequence is TGTGCCAGCAGCCCGGAAGCGGATACTTACAATGAGCAGTTCTTC. The chain recombines TRBV9 with TRBJ2-1; weak D call: TRBD2 (5 bases). The V end lost 4 bases, the J end lost 4 bases, and 15 bases lay between the germline ends. CDR1 is SGDLS, CDR2 YYNGEE, per germline. The CDR3 length is 15 residues.